This TCR beta chain was retrieved from a study of shared clonotypes between healthy human individuals. Profiled with immunoSEQ multiplex PCR; TCRdb holds only in-frame clones, not every one. Of about 1 million clones in the sample, about 75% were seen once. The sequence was obtained from a man in his late teens or twenties in good health. The sequencing sample was made of memory CD4+ T cells sorted from blood. Stated subset: CD45RA-negative fraction.

The CDR3 DNA sequence: TGTGCCAGTAGCCCCGTGGGGCTGAACACCATATATTTT. Translated: CASSPVGLNTIYF. V is TRBV19 and J is TRBJ1-3, with a weak D call TRBD1 (5 bases). Trimming shortened V by 6 bases and J by 7 bases, and 13 bases separated the two germline ends. The CDR3 runs 13 residues. Germline V gene data show CDR1 as LNHDA and CDR2 as SQIVND (reference sequence).